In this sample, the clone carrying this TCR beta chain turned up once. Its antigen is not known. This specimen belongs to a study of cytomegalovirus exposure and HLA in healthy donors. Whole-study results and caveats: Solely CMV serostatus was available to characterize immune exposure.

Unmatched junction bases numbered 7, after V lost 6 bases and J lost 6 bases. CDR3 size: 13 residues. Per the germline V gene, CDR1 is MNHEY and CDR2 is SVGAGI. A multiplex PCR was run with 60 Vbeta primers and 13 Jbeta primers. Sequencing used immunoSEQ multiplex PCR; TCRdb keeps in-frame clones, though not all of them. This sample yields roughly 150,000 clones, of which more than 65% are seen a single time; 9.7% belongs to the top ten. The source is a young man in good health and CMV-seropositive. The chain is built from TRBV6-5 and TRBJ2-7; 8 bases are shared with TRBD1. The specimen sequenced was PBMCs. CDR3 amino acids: CASSFNRGIEQYF. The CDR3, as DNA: TGTGCCAGCAGCTTTAACAGGGGGATCGAGCAGTACTTC.